This T cell receptor (beta chain) was identified during a study of cytomegalovirus exposure and HLA in healthy donors. The CDR3 has 14 residues. As concerns this clone: Its antigen is as yet unknown.

This PCR relied on a set of 60 Vbeta primers and 13 Jbeta primers. In the original workflow: A later analysis counted approximately 88 million unique TCR beta chains, some 10 million shared. Generated by immunoSEQ multiplex PCR, the TCRdb table keeps only in-frame clones and is missing some. The V and J calls and clone size come from that table; D and trimming were worked out from the DNA. The table records some 56,000 clones, approximately 82% of them present only once. The study's findings and limits: The study flagged roughly 150 TCR beta chains as cytomegalovirus-associated. Within an earlier analysis, most TCR beta V segments proved productive either about 90% or about 30% of the time.

The chain is built from TRBV21-1 and TRBJ1-1. TRBV21-1 is classified as a pseudogene. The sequence derives from a man in his forties or fifties in good health and CMV-seronegative. Sequenced input: PBMCs. The CDR3 sequence is CASSKKAVNTEAFF. The CDR3 coding sequence is TGTGCCAGCAGCAAAAAAGCTGTGAACACTGAAGCTTTCTTT.